Described below is a single T cell receptor (beta chain) sequence and its context. Its antigen has not been determined. No base quality values were provided; no much bigger clone lies one nucleotide off. This specimen belongs to a study of CD8 T cells in Susac syndrome (dated by TCRdb to between 2018 and 2020). Concerning the study at large: Among the Susac syndrome patients who were sequenced, clinically active disease was present in over 5 and clinical remission was observed in under ten. Repertoire sequencing was used to test whether CD8+ T cell activation and differentiation in Susac syndrome was antigen driven. At blood withdrawal, Susac syndrome patients were therapy-naive, treated with corticosteroids (with IVIg additionally given to some), or treated with IVIg alone. Broad study findings and their caveats: The number of individuals in the TCR sequencing and HLA analysis was acknowledged as relatively small. No clonal expansion was detected in the CD4+ T cell repertoire of Susac syndrome patients.

The CDR3 contains 13 residues, cysteine and phenylalanine counted. Here the CDR3 DNA is all that survives: 39 bases in frame from base 1. The CDR1 and CDR2 encoded by the germline V gene are KGHSH and LQKENI. Trimmed from V: 1 base; trimmed from J: 9 bases; junction bases lacking a gene match: 1. High-throughput TCR beta sequencing profiled peripheral blood CD8+ and CD4+ T cells from healthy donors, Susac syndrome patients and multiple sclerosis patients. The Susac syndrome patients fulfilled recently defined diagnostic criteria for definite or probable disease. Bulk CD8+ and CD4+ T cells were purified by magnetic negative isolation, whereas CD8+ TEMRA cells were enriched by FACS. Blood was collected in EDTA tubes and processed within 24 hours, with PBMCs isolated through density gradient centrifugation. PBMCs intended for TCR sequencing were frozen in liquid nitrogen and were later thawed in a 37 degrees C water bath. A purity of at least 90% was achieved for sorted or isolated CD4+, CD8+ and CD8+ TEMRA cells.

RNA was extracted using the RNeasy kit, and about 0.5 to 1 ug of the RNA was reverse transcribed with random hexamers. The immunoSEQ multiplex PCR assay, covering 54 Vbeta and 13 Jbeta segments, was used to amplify TCR beta CDR3 regions. PCR amplification bias was corrected using a synthetic template baseline for primer optimization and computational correction. In the source study's methods: Only productive sequences were kept, with reads annotated to V, D and J genes according to IMGT and analyzed in immunoSEQ Analyzer. To calculate clonality, Shannon entropy was normalized by log2 of the number of productive unique sequences and then subtracted from one. For each patient and control, public and private clones were evaluated within the 100 most prevalent clones. Clones were defined as Susac-specific if absent from the healthy and MS cohorts, from 1052 published viral clones and from other ImmuneACCESS disease sequences. Using fastp trimming at Q25 and MiXCR clonotype assembly, TCRdb reanalyzed the public sequencing data and kept in-frame beta chains. Every distinct CDR3 protein forms one entry, paired with its most common genes and DNA. None of the V and J calls come from the authors' own analysis; TCRdb made them. The sample table records tens of thousands of distinct CDR3 sequences; roughly 94% of these occur just once. About 0.3% of the sample is held by the ten biggest clonotypes.

The chain joins TRBV18 to TRBJ2-4, with TRBD1 matching 9 junction bases. The sample consisted of CD4+ T cells from PBMCs. This TCR was recovered from a human donor with Susac syndrome. The DNA reads as follows: TGTGCCAGCTCACCACAGACAGGGGGCATTCAGTACTTC. This codes for CASSPQTGGIQYF.